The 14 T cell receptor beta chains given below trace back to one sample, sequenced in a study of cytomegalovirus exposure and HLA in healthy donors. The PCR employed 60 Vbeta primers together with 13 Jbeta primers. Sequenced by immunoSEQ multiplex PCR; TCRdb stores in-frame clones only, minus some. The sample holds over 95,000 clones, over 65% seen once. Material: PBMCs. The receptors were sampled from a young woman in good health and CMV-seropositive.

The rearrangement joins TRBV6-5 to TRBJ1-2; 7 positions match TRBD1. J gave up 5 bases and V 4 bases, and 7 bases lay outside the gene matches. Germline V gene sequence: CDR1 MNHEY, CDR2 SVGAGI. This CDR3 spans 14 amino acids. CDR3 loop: CASSLQGGRYGYTF. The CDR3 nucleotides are TGTGCCAGCAGTTTGCAGGGGGGCCGGTATGGCTACACCTTC.

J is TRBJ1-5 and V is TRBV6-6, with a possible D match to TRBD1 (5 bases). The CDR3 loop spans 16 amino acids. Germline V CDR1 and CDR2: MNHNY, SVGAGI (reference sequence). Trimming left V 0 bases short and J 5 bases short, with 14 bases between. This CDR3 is CASSYSGVGWDQPQHF. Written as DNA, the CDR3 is TGTGCCAGCAGTTACTCAGGGGTCGGTTGGGATCAGCCCCAGCATTTT.

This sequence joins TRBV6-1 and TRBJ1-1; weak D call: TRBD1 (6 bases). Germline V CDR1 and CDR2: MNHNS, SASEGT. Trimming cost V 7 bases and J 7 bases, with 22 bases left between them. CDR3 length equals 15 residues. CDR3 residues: CASNALRDNSFEAFF. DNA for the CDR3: TGTGCCAGCAATGCCCTTCGGGACAATTCTTTTGAAGCTTTCTTT.

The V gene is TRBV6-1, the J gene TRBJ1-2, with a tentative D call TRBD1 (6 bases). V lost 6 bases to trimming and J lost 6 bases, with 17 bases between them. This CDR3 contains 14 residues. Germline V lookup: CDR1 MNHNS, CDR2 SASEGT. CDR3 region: CASRMDSHLNGYTF. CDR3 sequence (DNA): TGTGCCAGCAGGATGGACAGCCACTTGAATGGCTACACCTTC.

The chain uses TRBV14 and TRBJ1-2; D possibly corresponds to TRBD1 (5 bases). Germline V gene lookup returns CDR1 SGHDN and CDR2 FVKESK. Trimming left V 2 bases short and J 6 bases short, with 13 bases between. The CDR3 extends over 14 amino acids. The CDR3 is CASSQIDKGDGYTF. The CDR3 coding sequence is TGTGCCAGCAGCCAAATCGATAAAGGGGATGGCTACACCTTC.

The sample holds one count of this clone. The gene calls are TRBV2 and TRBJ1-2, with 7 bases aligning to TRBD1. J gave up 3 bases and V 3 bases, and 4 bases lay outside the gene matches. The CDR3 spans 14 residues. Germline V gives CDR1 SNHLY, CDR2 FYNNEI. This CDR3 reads CASSDRDSYYGYTF. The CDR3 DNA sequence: TGTGCCAGCAGTGACCGGGACAGTTACTATGGCTACACCTTC. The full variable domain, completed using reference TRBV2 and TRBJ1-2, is EPEVTQTPSHQVTQMGQEVILRCVPISNHLYFYWYRQILGQKVEFLVSFYNNEISEKSEIFDDQFSVERPDGSNFTLKIRSTKLEDSAMYFCASSDRDSYYGYTFGSGTRLTVV.

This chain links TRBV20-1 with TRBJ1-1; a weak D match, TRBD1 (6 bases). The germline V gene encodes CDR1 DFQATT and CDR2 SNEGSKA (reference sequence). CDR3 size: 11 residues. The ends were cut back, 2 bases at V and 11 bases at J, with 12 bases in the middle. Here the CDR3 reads CSARNGGSAFF. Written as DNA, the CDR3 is TGCAGTGCTAGAAATGGGGGCAGTGCTTTCTTT.

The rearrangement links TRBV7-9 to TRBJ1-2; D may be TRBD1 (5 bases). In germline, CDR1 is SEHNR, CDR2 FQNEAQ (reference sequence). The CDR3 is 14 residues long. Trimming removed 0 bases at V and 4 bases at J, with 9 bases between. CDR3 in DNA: TGTGCCAGCAGCTTAGCTCAGGGAAGCTATGGCTACACCTTC. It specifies CASSLAQGSYGYTF.

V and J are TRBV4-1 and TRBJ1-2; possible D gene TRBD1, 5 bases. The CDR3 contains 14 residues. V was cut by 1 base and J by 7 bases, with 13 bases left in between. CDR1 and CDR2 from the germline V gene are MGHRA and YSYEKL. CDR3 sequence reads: CASSQVSGGAGYTF. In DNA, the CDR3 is TGCGCCAGCAGCCAAGTCTCGGGGGGAGCTGGCTACACCTTC.

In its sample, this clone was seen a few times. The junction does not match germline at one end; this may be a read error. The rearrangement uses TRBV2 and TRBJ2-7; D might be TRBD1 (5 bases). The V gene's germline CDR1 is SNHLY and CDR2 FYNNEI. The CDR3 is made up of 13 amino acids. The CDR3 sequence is CVSNEDTAYEQYF. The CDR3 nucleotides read TGTGTCAGCAATGAGGACACGGCATACGAGCAGTACTTC. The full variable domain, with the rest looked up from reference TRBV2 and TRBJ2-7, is EPEVTQTPSHQVTQMGQEVILRCVPISNHLYFYWYRQILGQKVEFLVSFYNNEISEKSEIFDDQFSVERPDGSNFTLKIRSTKLEDSAMYFCVSNEDTAYEQYFGPGTRLTVT.

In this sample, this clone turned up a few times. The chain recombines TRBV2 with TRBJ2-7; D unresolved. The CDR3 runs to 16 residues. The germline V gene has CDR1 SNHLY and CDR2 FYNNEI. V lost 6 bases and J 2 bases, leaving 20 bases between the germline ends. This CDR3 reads CASRATGNKPAYEQYF. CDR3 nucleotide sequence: TGTGCCAGCAGAGCAACGGGTAATAAGCCCGCCTACGAGCAGTACTTC.

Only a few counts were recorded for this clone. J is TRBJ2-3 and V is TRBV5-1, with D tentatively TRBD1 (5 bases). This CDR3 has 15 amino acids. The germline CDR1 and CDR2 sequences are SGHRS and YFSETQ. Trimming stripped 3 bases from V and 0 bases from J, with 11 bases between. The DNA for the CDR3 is TGCGCCAGCAGCTGGGGCCATACCAGCACAGATACGCAGTATTTT. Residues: CASSWGHTSTDTQYF.

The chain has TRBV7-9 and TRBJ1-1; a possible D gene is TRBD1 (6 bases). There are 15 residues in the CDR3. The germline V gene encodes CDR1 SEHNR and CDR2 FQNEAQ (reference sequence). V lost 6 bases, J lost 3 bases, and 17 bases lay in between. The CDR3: CASSPAAGEYTEAFF. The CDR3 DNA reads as TGTGCCAGCAGTCCCGCCGCAGGGGAATACACTGAAGCTTTCTTT.

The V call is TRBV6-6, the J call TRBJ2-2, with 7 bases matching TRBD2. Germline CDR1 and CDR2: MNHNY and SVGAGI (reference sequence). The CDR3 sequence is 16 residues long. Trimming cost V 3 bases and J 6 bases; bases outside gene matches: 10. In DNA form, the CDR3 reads TGTGCCAGCAGTTATGGGGCGGGAGACCTCCCCGGGGAGCTGTTTTTT. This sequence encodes CASSYGAGDLPGELFF.